This TCR beta chain was sequenced for a study of T cells after yellow fever vaccination. This clonotype has more than one count but fewer than ten. Trimming shortened V by 1 base and J by 4 bases, and 12 bases separated the two germline ends. The CDR3 is 15 amino acids. Germline assignment: CDR1 SGHTA and CDR2 FQGNSA. MiXCR was run by TCRdb on the 5' RACE reads, yielding one entry per CDR3 protein. The data hold approximately 300,000 distinct CDR3 sequences, with roughly 6.8% observed a single time. The sequence came from a man in his late teens or twenties who received the YFV17D yellow fever vaccine. The source material was PBMCs, sampled around 45 days after the first yellow fever vaccination. This sequence joins TRBV7-2 and TRBJ2-3, with a possible D match to TRBD2 (6 bases). The CDR3, as DNA: TGTGCCAGCAGCTTAGTGGGCGGGATGCCAGATACGCAGTATTTT. Translating it yields CASSLVGGMPDTQYF.